This T cell receptor beta chain stems from a study of lung T cells in sarcoidosis with Löfgren's syndrome. Study-wide points: Löfgren's syndrome patients reportedly showed greatest TRAV12-1 and TRBV2 expansion versus controls. Shared TRAV12-1 and TRBV2 CDR3 motifs across Löfgren's syndrome patients reportedly suggested public CD4+ TCRs.

In its sample, this clonotype was seen many times. Its antigen is not identified. TCRdb reanalysed the reads using MiXCR and keeps one entry per CDR3 protein. Of about 21,000 distinct CDR3 sequences in the sample, less than 25% were seen once. Trimming left V 4 bases short and J 0 bases short, with 10 bases between. The CDR3 is made up of 14 amino acids. Germline V gene lookup returns CDR1 LNHDA and CDR2 SQIVND (reference sequence). The sequenced material came from CD4+ T cells from PBMCs. The source of this sequence is a human donor with sarcoidosis (Löfgren's syndrome or another form), or a control subject (not recorded which). The V call is TRBV19, the J call TRBJ2-7; D remains unclear. DNA of the CDR3: TGTGCCAGTAGTAGTCACGAAGACTCCTACGAGCAGTACTTC. Translation: CASSSHEDSYEQYF. Full variable domain (outside the CDR3, taken from reference TRBV19 and TRBJ2-7): DGGITQSPKYLFRKEGQNVTLSCEQNLNHDAMYWYRQDPGQGLRLIYYSQIVNDFQKGDIAEGYSVSREKKESFPLTVTSAQKNPTAFYLCASSSHEDSYEQYFGPGTRLTVT.